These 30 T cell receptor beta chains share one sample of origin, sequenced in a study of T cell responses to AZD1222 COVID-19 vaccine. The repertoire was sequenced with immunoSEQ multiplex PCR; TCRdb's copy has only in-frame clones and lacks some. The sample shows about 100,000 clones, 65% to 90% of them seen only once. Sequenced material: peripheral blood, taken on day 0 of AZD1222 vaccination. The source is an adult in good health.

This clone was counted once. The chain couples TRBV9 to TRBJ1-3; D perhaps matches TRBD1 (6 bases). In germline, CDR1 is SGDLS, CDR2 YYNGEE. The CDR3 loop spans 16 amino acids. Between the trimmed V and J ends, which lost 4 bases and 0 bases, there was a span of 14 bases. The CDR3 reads CASSPQGGHSGNTIYF. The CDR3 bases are TGTGCCAGCAGCCCTCAAGGGGGGCACTCTGGAAACACCATATATTTT.

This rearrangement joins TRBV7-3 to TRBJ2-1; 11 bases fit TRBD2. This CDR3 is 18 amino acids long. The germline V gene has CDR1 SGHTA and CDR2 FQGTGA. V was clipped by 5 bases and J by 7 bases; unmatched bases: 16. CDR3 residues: CASSPASLAGAVSNEQFF. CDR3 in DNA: TGTGCCAGCAGCCCCGCGTCACTAGCGGGAGCCGTCTCGAATGAGCAGTTCTTC.

The CDR3 nucleotides are TGTGCCAGCAGCTCCCCCCGGGGGCGCACGACCTACGAGCAGTACTTC. Protein product: CASSSPRGRTTYEQYF. This sequence joins TRBV3-1 (or the pseudogene TRBV3-2) and TRBJ2-7; possibly TRBD1 or TRBD2 for D (6 bases each). Germline V gene lookup returns CDR1 LGHDT and CDR2 YNNKEL (reference sequence). Trimming stripped 5 bases from V and 2 bases from J, with 19 bases between. The CDR3 loop spans 16 amino acids.

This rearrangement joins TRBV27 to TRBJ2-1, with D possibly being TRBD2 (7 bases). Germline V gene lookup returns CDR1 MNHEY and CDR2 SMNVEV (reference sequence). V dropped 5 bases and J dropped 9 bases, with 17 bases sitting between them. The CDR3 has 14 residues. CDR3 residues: CASSRVGGRFEQFF. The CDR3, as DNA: TGTGCCAGCAGTAGGGTGGGGGGGCGGTTTGAGCAGTTCTTC.

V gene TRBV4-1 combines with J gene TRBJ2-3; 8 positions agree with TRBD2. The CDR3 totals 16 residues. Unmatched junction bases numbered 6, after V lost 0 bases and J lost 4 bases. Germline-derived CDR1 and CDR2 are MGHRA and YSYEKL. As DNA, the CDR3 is TGCGCCAGCAGCCAAGATCACGGGGGGGGCTCAGATACGCAGTATTTT. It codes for CASSQDHGGGSDTQYF.

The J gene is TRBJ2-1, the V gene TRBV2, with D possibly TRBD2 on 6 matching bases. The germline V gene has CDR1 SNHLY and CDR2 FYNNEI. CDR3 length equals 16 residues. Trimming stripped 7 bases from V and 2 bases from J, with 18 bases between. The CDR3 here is CASIGSPGAAYNEQFF. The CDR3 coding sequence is TGTGCCAGCATCGGGAGCCCGGGAGCTGCCTACAATGAGCAGTTCTTC.

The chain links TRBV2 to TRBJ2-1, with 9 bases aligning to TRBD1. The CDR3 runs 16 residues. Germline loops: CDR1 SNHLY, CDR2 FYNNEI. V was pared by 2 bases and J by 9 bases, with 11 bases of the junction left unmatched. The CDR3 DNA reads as TGTGCCAGCAGTGAAATTCCGGGACAGGGTTTCGGTGAGCAGTTCTTC. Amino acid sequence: CASSEIPGQGFGEQFF. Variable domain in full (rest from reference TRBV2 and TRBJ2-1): EPEVTQTPSHQVTQMGQEVILRCVPISNHLYFYWYRQILGQKVEFLVSFYNNEISEKSEIFDDQFSVERPDGSNFTLKIRSTKLEDSAMYFCASSEIPGQGFGEQFFGPGTRLTVL.

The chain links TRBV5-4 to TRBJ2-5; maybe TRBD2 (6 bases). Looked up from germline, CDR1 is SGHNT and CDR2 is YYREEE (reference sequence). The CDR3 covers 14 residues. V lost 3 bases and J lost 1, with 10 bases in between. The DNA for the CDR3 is TGTGCCAGCAGCTCCGGACTAACCCAAGAGACCCAGTACTTC. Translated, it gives CASSSGLTQETQYF.

CDR3: CSMAGSTNEKLFF. CDR3 DNA sequence: TGCAGCATGGCGGGCTCGACTAATGAAAAACTGTTTTTT. V and J are TRBV29-1 and TRBJ1-4, with unresolved D. The CDR3 has 13 amino acids. Germline CDR1 and CDR2: SQVTM and ANQGSEA. The V gene lost 8 bases and the J gene lost 2 bases, with 12 bases spanning the gap.

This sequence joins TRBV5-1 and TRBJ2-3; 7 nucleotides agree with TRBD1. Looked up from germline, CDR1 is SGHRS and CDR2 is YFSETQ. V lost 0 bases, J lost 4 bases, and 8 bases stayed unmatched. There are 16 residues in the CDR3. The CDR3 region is CASSLAGGRQADTQYF. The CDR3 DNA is TGCGCCAGCAGCTTGGCAGGGGGTAGACAGGCAGATACGCAGTATTTT.

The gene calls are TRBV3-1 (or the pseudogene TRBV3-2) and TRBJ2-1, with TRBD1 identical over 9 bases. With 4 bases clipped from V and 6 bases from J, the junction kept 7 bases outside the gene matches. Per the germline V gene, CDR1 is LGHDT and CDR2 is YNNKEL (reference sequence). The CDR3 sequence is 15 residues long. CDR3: CASSRDRAGANEQFF. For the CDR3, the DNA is TGTGCCAGCAGCCGGGACAGGGCAGGAGCCAATGAGCAGTTCTTC.

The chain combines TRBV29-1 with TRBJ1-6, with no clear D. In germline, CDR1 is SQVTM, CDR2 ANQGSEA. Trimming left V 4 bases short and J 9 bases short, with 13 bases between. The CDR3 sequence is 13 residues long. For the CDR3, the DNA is TGCAGCGTTGGTGAAGGGTCGGGTTCACCCCTCCACTTT. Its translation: CSVGEGSGSPLHF.

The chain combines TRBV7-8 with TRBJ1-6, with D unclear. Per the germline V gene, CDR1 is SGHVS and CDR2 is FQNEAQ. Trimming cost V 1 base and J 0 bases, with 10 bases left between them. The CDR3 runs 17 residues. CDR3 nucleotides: TGTGCCAGCAGCTTAGGTGTCCCTAGCTCCTATAATTCACCCCTCCACTTT. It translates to CASSLGVPSSYNSPLHF.

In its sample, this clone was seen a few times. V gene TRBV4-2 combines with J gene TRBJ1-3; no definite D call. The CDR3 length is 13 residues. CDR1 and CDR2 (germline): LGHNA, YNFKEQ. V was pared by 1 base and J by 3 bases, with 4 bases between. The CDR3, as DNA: TGTGCCAGCAGCCAAGGGTTTGGAAACACCATATATTTT. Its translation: CASSQGFGNTIYF.

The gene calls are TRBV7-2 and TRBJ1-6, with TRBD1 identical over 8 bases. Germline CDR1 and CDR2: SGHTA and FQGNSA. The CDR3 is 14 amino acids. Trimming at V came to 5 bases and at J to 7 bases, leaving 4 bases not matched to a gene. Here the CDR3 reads CASSIQGANSPLHF. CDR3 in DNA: TGTGCCAGCAGCATCCAGGGGGCGAATTCACCCCTCCACTTT.

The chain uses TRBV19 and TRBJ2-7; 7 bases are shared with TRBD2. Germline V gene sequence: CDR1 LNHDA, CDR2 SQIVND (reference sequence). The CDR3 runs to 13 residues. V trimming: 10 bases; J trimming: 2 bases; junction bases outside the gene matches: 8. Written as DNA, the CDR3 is TGTGCCACTGGCGGGGAGGGGACCTACGAGCAGTACTTC. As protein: CATGGEGTYEQYF. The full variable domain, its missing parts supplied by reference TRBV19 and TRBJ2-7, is DGGITQSPKYLFRKEGQNVTLSCEQNLNHDAMYWYRQDPGQGLRLIYYSQIVNDFQKGDIAEGYSVSREKKESFPLTVTSAQKNPTAFYLCATGGEGTYEQYFGPGTRLTVT.

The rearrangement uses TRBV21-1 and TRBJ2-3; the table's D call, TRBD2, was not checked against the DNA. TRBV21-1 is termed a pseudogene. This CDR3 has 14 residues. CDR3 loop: CASSKVASTDTQYF. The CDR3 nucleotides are TGTGCCAGCAGCAAAGTAGCTAGCACAGATACGCAGTATTTT.

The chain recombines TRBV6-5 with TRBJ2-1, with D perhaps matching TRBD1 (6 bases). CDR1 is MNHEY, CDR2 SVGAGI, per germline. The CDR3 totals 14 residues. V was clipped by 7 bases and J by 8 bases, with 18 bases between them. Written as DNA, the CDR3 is TGTGCCAGCAACCTCGGCGTGGGGGCCCATGAGCAGTTCTTC. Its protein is CASNLGVGAHEQFF.

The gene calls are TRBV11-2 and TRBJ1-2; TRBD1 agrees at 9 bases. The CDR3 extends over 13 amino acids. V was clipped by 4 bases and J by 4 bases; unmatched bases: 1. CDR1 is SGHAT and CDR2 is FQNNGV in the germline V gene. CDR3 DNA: TGTGCCAGCAGCTCGGGACAGGGCTATGGCTACACCTTC. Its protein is CASSSGQGYGYTF.

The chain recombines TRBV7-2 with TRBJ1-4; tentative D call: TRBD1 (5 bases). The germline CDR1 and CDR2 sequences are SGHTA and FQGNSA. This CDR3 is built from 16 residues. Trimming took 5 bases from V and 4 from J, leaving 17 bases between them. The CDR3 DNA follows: TGTGCCAGCAGCCTAAATCCCGGGACGAATAATGAAAAACTGTTTTTT. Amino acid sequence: CASSLNPGTNNEKLFF.

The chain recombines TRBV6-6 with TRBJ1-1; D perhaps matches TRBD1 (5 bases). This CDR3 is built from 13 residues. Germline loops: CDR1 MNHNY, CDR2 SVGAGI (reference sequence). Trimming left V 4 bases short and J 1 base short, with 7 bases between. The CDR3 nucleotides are TGTGCCAGCAGTTTTCAGGGGAACACTGAAGCTTTCTTT. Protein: CASSFQGNTEAFF.

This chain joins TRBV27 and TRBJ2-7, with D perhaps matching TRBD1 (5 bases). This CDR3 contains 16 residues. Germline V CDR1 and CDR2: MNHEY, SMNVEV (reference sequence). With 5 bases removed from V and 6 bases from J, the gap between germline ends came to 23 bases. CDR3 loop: CASSPSRKGLEIEQYF. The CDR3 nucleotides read TGTGCCAGCAGTCCCTCGCGCAAGGGGCTGGAGATCGAGCAGTACTTC.

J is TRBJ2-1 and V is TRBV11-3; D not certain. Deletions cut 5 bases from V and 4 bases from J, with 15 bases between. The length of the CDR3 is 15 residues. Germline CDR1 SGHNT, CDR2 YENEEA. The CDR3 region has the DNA TGTGCCAGCAGCCCCGGTCGCGCTGGGTACAATGAGCAGTTCTTC. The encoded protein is CASSPGRAGYNEQFF.

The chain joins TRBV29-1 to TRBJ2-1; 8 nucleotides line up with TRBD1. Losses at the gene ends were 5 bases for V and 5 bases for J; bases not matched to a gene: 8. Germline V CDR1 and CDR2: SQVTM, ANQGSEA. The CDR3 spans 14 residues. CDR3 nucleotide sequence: TGCAGCGTTAACCAGGGACAGGCCAACAATGAGCAGTTCTTC. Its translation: CSVNQGQANNEQFF.

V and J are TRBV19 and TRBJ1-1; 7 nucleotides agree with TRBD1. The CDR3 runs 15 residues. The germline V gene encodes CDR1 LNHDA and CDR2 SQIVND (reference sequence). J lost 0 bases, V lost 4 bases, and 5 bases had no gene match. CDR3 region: CASSRLDRMNTEAFF. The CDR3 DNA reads TGTGCCAGTAGTAGGTTGGACAGGATGAACACTGAAGCTTTCTTT. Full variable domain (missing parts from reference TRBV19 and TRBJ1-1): DGGITQSPKYLFRKEGQNVTLSCEQNLNHDAMYWYRQDPGQGLRLIYYSQIVNDFQKGDIAEGYSVSREKKESFPLTVTSAQKNPTAFYLCASSRLDRMNTEAFFGQGTRLTVV.

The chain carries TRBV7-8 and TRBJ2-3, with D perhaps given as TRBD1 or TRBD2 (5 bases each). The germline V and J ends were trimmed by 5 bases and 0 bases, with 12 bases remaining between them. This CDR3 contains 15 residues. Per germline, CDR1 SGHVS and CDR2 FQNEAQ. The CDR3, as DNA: TGTGCCAGCAGCCAGCCGGGACCCAGCACAGATACGCAGTATTTT. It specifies CASSQPGPSTDTQYF.

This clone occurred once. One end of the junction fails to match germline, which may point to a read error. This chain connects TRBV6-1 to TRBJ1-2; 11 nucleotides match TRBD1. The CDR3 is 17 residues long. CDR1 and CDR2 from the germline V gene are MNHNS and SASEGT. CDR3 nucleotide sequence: TGTGCCAGCAGCGAAGCCATCGGACAGGGGGCGACTTATGGCTACACCTTC. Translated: CASSEAIGQGATYGYTF.

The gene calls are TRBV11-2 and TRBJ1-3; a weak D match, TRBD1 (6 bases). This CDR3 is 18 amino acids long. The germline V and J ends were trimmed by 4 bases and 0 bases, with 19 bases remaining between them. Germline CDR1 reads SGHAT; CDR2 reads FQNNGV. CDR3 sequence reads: CASSYHPAGQLSGNTIYF. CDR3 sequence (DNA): TGTGCCAGCAGCTATCATCCCGCCGGACAGCTCTCTGGAAACACCATATATTTT.

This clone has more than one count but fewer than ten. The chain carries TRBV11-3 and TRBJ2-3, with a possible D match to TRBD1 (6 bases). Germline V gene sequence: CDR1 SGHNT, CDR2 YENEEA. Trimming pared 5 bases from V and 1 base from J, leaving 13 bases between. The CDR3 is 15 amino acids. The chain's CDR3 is CASSLGQLGTDTQYF. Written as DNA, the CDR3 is TGTGCCAGCAGCCTAGGACAGTTAGGCACAGATACGCAGTATTTT.

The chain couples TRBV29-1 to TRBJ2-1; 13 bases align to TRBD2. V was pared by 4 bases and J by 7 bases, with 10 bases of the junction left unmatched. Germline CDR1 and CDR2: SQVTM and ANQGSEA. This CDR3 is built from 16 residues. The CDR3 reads CSVGGLAGDGRNEQFF. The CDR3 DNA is TGCAGCGTTGGAGGACTAGCGGGAGATGGGCGGAATGAGCAGTTCTTC.